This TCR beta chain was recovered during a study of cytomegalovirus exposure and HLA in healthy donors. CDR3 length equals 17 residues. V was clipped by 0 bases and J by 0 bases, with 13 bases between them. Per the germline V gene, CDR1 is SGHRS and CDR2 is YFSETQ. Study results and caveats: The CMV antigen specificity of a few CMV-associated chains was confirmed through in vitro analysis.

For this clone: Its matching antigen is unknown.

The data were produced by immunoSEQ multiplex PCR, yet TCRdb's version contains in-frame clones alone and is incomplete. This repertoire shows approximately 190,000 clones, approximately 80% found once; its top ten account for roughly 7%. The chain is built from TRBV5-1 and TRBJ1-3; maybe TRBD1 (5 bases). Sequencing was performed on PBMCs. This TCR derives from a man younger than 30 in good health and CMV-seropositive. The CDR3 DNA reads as TGCGCCAGCAGCTTGGGGGGGGAACCCTTCTCTGGAAACACCATATATTTT. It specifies CASSLGGEPFSGNTIYF.